The rows below give T cell receptor beta chains drawn from one sample of a study of T-cell reconstitution after alpha-beta-depleted transplantation in children. MiXCR, run by TCRdb on the PCR reads, gives a single entry per CDR3 protein. The data hold hundreds of thousands of distinct CDR3 sequences, with about 26% observed a single time. Source: PBMCs, taken before TCRalphabeta/CD19-depleted stem cell transplant. Receptors were obtained from a girl under 10 years old with Fanconi anemia, due to receive a stem cell transplant. Each CDR3 is given with its conserved first and last residue. The D gene is left open where the match is weak. A clone size is listed for some rows: how often the clone was seen (once, few, many), or a class if it is expanded.

v_gene	abundance	j_gene	d_gene	CDR3aa	CDR3nt
TRBV7-6	.	TRBJ2-1	.	CASSLARDEQFF	TGTGCCAGCAGCTTAGCACGCGATGAGCAGTTCTTC
TRBV29-1	.	TRBJ2-1	.	CSVVWAVGNQQFF	TGCAGCGTTGTGTGGGCCGTGGGTAATCAGCAGTTCTTC
TRBV20-1	few	TRBJ1-3	.	CSASRTILTGNTIYF	TGCAGTGCTAGCAGGACGATTTTAACTGGAAACACCATATATTTT
TRBV20-1	.	TRBJ2-1	TRBD2	CSAERLAGPYNEQFF	TGCAGTGCGGAGAGACTAGCGGGACCATACAATGAGCAGTTCTTC
TRBV29-1	.	TRBJ2-2	TRBD1	CSVEVPGQDTGELFF	TGCAGCGTTGAAGTTCCGGGACAGGACACCGGGGAGCTGTTTTTT
TRBV27	.	TRBJ2-7	TRBD2	CASSLRGLAGALGYEQYF	TGTGCCAGCAGTTTGAGGGGACTAGCGGGAGCACTGGGCTACGAGCAGTACTTC
TRBV20-1	.	TRBJ2-1	TRBD2	CSATGTSGSGNEQFF	TGCAGTGCCACCGGGACTAGCGGGAGTGGAAATGAGCAGTTCTTC
TRBV6-4	many	TRBJ2-5	TRBD2	CASSEIAGGQETQYF	TGTGCCAGCAGTGAAATAGCGGGAGGCCAAGAGACCCAGTACTTC
TRBV7-2	few	TRBJ1-6	.	CASSFKAVNSPLHF	TGTGCCAGCAGCTTCAAAGCCGTTAATTCACCCCTCCACTTT
TRBV7-2	.	TRBJ2-3	TRBD2	CASSPQTLAGLTDTQYF	TGTGCCAGCAGCCCCCAGACCTTAGCGGGCCTCACAGATACGCAGTATTTT
TRBV7-2	many	TRBJ2-1	TRBD2	CASSLSGLAFYNEQFF	TGTGCCAGCAGCTTATCGGGACTAGCGTTCTACAATGAGCAGTTCTTC
TRBV6-5	many	TRBJ2-7	TRBD1	CASGQGFYEQYF	TGTGCCAGCGGACAGGGATTCTACGAGCAGTACTTC
TRBV18	.	TRBJ2-7	TRBD2	CASSPPGLGGAYEQYF	TGTGCCAGCTCACCACCGGGTCTGGGAGGGGCCTACGAGCAGTACTTC
TRBV20-1	few	TRBJ2-5	.	CSARGPLRGGLETQYF	TGCAGTGCTAGGGGACCTCTGAGAGGGGGGCTGGAGACCCAGTACTTC
TRBV29-1	.	TRBJ2-1	TRBD1	CSVENRGRTHNEQFF	TGCAGCGTTGAAAACAGGGGGCGGACCCACAATGAGCAGTTCTTC
TRBV25-1	few	TRBJ2-2	TRBD1	CASRTGGTGELFF	TGTGCCAGCAGGACAGGGGGCACCGGGGAGCTGTTTTTT
TRBV12-3/TRBV12-4	.	TRBJ2-7	TRBD2	CASSFRLAGQAGYEQYF	TGTGCCAGCAGTTTTCGACTAGCGGGGCAAGCAGGTTACGAGCAGTACTTC
TRBV6-4	.	TRBJ2-3	.	CASPDSGGRTDTQYF	TGTGCCAGCCCTGACTCAGGGGGGCGCACAGATACGCAGTATTTT
TRBV6-1	few	TRBJ2-2	.	CASSRQDSANTGELFF	TGTGCCAGCAGTCGCCAGGACAGTGCGAACACCGGGGAGCTGTTTTTT
TRBV12-3/TRBV12-4	many	TRBJ2-5	.	CASSLIGRPETQYF	TGTGCCAGCAGTTTAATAGGGAGGCCAGAGACCCAGTACTTC
TRBV5-1	.	TRBJ1-1	.	CASSFVGGVTNTEAFF	TGCGCCAGCAGCTTCGTGGGCGGGGTTACGAACACTGAAGCTTTCTTT
TRBV29-1	many	TRBJ2-1	TRBD2	CSVVTSGRMYEQFF	TGCAGCGTTGTGACTAGCGGGAGAATGTATGAGCAGTTCTTC
TRBV7-9	.	TRBJ1-1	TRBD1	CASSFDRGGTEAFF	TGTGCCAGCAGCTTTGACAGGGGAGGAACTGAAGCTTTCTTT
TRBV18	.	TRBJ2-1	TRBD2	CASSQTSGPYNEQFF	TGTGCCAGCTCACAGACTAGCGGTCCCTACAATGAGCAGTTCTTC
TRBV7-3	.	TRBJ2-3	.	CASSLSRDTDTQYF	TGTGCCAGCAGCTTATCTAGGGACACAGATACGCAGTATTTT
TRBV12-3/TRBV12-4	many	TRBJ2-1	TRBD1	CASSHGQGSYNEQFF	TGTGCCAGCAGCCACGGACAGGGGTCCTACAATGAGCAGTTCTTC
TRBV29-1	many	TRBJ2-7	.	CSGRTGSAGEQYF	TGCAGCGGCCGAACAGGGTCAGCAGGCGAGCAGTACTTC
TRBV12-5	.	TRBJ1-2	.	CASAQAGYGYTF	TGTGCTAGTGCACAGGCAGGGTATGGCTACACCTTC
TRBV29-1	.	TRBJ2-4	TRBD1	CSVGDRGINIQYF	TGCAGCGTGGGGGACAGGGGGATAAACATTCAGTACTTC
TRBV21-1	few	TRBJ2-6	.	CASSPQGSGANVLTF	TGTGCCAGCAGTCCACAGGGCTCTGGGGCCAACGTCCTGACTTTC
TRBV20-1	.	TRBJ2-1	.	CSAQTGRFF	TGCAGTGCCCAGACGGGTAGGTTCTTC
TRBV25-1	.	TRBJ1-2	.	CASSKAGTQDGYTF	TGTGCCAGCAGTAAAGCCGGGACGCAAGATGGCTACACCTTC
TRBV7-9	.	TRBJ2-1	.	CASSHGPQQFF	TGTGCCAGCAGCCACGGTCCCCAGCAGTTCTTC
TRBV7-6	.	TRBJ2-2	.	CASSFGGSNTGELFF	TGTGCCAGCAGCTTTGGGGGGTCGAACACCGGGGAGCTGTTTTTT
TRBV25-1	once	TRBJ2-7	TRBD1	CTSSLGQVAYEQYF	TGCACCAGCAGTTTAGGACAGGTAGCCTACGAGCAGTACTTC
TRBV27	.	TRBJ2-7	TRBD1	CASSPNQGQAPGYEQYF	TGTGCCAGCAGTCCAAACCAGGGACAGGCCCCGGGCTACGAGCAGTACTTC
TRBV29-1	once	TRBJ2-5	.	CSVYGEGETQYF	TGCAGCGTTTATGGAGAGGGGGAGACCCAGTACTTC